The rows below give T cell receptor beta chains drawn from one sample of a study of CD8 T cells in ankylosing spondylitis. TCRdb called the 5' RACE reads again in MiXCR, with one record for every CDR3 protein. The sample contains 200,000 or so distinct CDR3 sequences, 20% to 30% of which appear only once. Sequencing input: blood, either unsorted or a sorted T cell fraction (not recorded which). Receptors originate from a male donor with ankylosing spondylitis or in good health (not recorded which). The CDR3 runs from the conserved cysteine through the conserved F or W. D genes are given only for firm matches. Clone size is not always given. Where it is, it says once, few, many or a class for expanded clones.

-	TRBV25-1	TRBJ2-7	many	TGTGCCAGCAGTGCTCGGTCAGGGACCCTCTACGAGCAGTACTTC	CASSARSGTLYEQYF
TRBD1	TRBV30	TRBJ1-1	many	TGTGCCTGGGGGACAGGGGGCGTTGAAGCTTTCTTT	CAWGTGGVEAFF
TRBD2	TRBV29-1	TRBJ2-3	many	TGCAGCGTTGCCGGACTAGCGGGAGGCACAGATACGCAGTATTTT	CSVAGLAGGTDTQYF
-	TRBV7-2	TRBJ2-7	many	TGTGCCAGCAGCTTAGCGTCGACAGAATACGAGCAGTACTTC	CASSLASTEYEQYF
-	TRBV4-1	TRBJ2-3	many	TGCGCCAGCAGCCAAGCGGGACTGAGCACAGATACGCAGTATTTT	CASSQAGLSTDTQYF
TRBD2	TRBV12-3/TRBV12-4	TRBJ2-1	many	TGTGCCAGCAGTAGGACTAGCGGGACCTACAATGAGCAGTTCTTC	CASSRTSGTYNEQFF
-	TRBV5-6	TRBJ2-5	-	TGTGCCAGCAGCAAAGACAACCAAGAGACCCAGTACTTC	CASSKDNQETQYF
TRBD1	TRBV20-1	TRBJ2-7	once	TGCAGTGCTGCTCCCGGGACAGGGGCCTACGAGCAGTACTTC	CSAAPGTGAYEQYF
-	TRBV20-1	TRBJ1-5	-	TGCAGTTTATCCCCCTGGGGCAGCCCAAATCAGCCCCAGCATTTT	CSLSPWGSPNQPQHF
-	TRBV27	TRBJ2-2	few	TGTGCCAGCAGTTTCTATGGAACCGGGGAGCTGTTTTTT	CASSFYGTGELFF
-	TRBV6-2/TRBV6-3	TRBJ2-7	-	TGTGCCAGCAGTTACCGAGACCTCGGCTTGATGGATTCCTTC	CASSYRDLGLMDSF
TRBD1	TRBV12-3/TRBV12-4	TRBJ2-1	few	TGTGCCAGCAGCTTCTGGGGACAGGAGAATTACAATGAGCAGTTCTTC	CASSFWGQENYNEQFF
-	TRBV3-1	TRBJ1-1	many	TGTGCCAGCAGCCTAGCTGGGGTGAACACTGAAGCTTTCTTT	CASSLAGVNTEAFF
-	TRBV7-2	TRBJ2-1	many	TGTGCCAGTACATACCGGGACAACATAAGAAACAATGAGCAGTTCTTC	CASTYRDNIRNNEQFF
-	TRBV20-1	TRBJ2-3	few	TGCAGTGCTAGAGCCCCTACTACCACAGATACGCAGTATTTT	CSARAPTTTDTQYF
TRBD2	TRBV20-1	TRBJ2-2	many	TGCAGTGCTAGAGATAGTAGTAGCGGGAGGGCAACCGGGGAGCTGTTTTTT	CSARDSSSGRATGELFF
-	TRBV6-5	TRBJ2-2	few	TGTGCCAGCAGTTACTCGAGTGGCAGGGCGAACACCGGGGAGCTGTTTTTT	CASSYSSGRANTGELFF
-	TRBV29-1	TRBJ2-5	many	TGCAGCGTTGAGGGGGGGGCAGCGACCCAGTACTTC	CSVEGGAATQYF
-	TRBV7-2	TRBJ2-5	many	TGTGCCAGCAGCTTAGGAGGGGCGGGATGGGAGACCCAGTACTTC	CASSLGGAGWETQYF
-	TRBV4-1	TRBJ2-1	many	TGCGCCAGCAGCCAAGAAGGAGATGAGCAGTTCTTC	CASSQEGDEQFF
TRBD1	TRBV4-2	TRBJ2-7	many	TGTGCCAGCAGTCGCGCCTCTCCGGGACAGGGCTACGAGCAGTACTTC	CASSRASPGQGYEQYF
TRBD1	TRBV7-2	TRBJ1-5	many	TGTGCCAGCAGCAAGAACAGGGGGGAGCCCCAGCATTTT	CASSKNRGEPQHF
-	TRBV27	TRBJ1-1	many	TGTGCCAGCAGGAAAGCCCAAGGAGGGGCCAACACTGAAGCTTTCTTT	CASRKAQGGANTEAFF
TRBD2	TRBV20-1	TRBJ2-1	many	TGCAGTGCAGACCTAGCGGGAGTGGGCAATGAGCAGTTCTTC	CSADLAGVGNEQFF
-	TRBV5-1	TRBJ2-5	many	TGCGCCAGCAGCTTGCGAGGGATCAAAGAGACCCAGTACTTC	CASSLRGIKETQYF
-	TRBV7-2	TRBJ1-1	-	TGTGCCAGCAGCCCAGCTATGAAGACTGAAGCTTTCTTT	CASSPAMKTEAFF
-	TRBV29-1	TRBJ2-3	-	TGCAGCGCCGAACTGGGAGGTTGGGCAGATACGCAGTATTTT	CSAELGGWADTQYF
-	TRBV20-1	TRBJ2-7	few	TGCAGTGCTACCCCCTGGGGGAGGACCCACGAGCAGTACTTC	CSATPWGRTHEQYF
TRBD2	TRBV12-3/TRBV12-4	TRBJ2-5	many	TGTGCCAGCAGTTTCCGGGACGTACGGACTAGCGGGAGGAGTGGAGAGACCCAGTACTTC	CASSFRDVRTSGRSGETQYF